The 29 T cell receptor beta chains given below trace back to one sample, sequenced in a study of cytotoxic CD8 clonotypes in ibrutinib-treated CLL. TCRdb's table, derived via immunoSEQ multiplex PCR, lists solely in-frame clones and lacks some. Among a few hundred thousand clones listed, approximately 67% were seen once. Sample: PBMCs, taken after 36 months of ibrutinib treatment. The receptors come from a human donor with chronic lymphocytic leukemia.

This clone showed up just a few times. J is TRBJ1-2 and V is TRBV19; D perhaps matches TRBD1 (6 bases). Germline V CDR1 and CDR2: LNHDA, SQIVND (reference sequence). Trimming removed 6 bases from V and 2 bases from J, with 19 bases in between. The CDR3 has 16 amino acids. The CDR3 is CASSGTRRDLNYGYTF. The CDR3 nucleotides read TGTGCCAGTAGCGGGACACGGAGAGACTTAAACTATGGCTACACCTTC.

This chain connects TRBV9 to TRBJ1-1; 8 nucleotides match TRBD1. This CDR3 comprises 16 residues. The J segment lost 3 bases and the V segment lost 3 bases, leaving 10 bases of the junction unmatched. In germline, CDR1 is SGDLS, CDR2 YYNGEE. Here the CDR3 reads CASSGSGGARHTEAFF. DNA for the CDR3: TGTGCCAGCAGCGGATCAGGGGGCGCGCGGCACACTGAAGCTTTCTTT.

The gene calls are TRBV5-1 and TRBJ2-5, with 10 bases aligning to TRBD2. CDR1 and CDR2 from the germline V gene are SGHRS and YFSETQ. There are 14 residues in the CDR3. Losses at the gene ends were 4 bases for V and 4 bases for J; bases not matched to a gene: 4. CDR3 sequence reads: CASSLRLAGETQYF. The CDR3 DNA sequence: TGCGCCAGCAGCCTTCGACTAGCGGGAGAGACCCAGTACTTC.

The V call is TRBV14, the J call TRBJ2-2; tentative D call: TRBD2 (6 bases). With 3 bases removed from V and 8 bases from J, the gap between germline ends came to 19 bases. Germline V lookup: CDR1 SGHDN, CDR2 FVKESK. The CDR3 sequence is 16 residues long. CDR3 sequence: CASSQPGRESLGELFF. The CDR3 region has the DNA TGTGCCAGCAGCCAGCCGGGACGGGAGAGTTTGGGGGAGCTGTTTTTT.

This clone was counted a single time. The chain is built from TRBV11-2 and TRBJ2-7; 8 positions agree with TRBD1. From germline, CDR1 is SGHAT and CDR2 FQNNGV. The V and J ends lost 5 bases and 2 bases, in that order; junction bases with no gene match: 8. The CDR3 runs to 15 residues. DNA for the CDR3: TGTGCCAGCAGCCCCAGGGGGCAAGAGGCCTACGAGCAGTACTTC. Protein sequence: CASSPRGQEAYEQYF.

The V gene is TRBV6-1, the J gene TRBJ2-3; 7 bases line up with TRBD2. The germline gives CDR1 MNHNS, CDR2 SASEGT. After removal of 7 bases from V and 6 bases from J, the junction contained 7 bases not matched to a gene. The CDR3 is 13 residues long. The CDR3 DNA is TGTGCCAGCATTCGACGGGGGGAGGATACGCAGTATTTT. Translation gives CASIRRGEDTQYF.

The CDR3 sequence is CSVEHRDPRGELFF. CDR3 DNA sequence: TGCAGCGTTGAGCACCGGGACCCTCGCGGGGAGCTGTTTTTT. The J gene is TRBJ2-2, the V gene TRBV29-1; D is perhaps TRBD1 or TRBD2 (5 bases each). There are 14 residues in the CDR3. Trimming removed 3 bases from V and 7 bases from J, with 15 bases in between. The germline V gene encodes CDR1 SQVTM and CDR2 ANQGSEA.

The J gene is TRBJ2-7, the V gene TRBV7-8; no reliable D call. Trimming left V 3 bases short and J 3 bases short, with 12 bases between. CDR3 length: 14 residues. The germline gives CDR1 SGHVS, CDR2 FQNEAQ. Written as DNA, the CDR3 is TGTGCCAGCAGCTTGGGCCCGCAGGACTACGAGCAGTACTTC. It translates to CASSLGPQDYEQYF. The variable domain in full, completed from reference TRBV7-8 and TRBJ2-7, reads GAGVSQSPRYKVAKRGQDVALRCDPISGHVSLFWYQQALGQGPEFLTYFQNEAQLDKSGLPSDRFFAERPEGSVSTLKIQRTQQEDSAVYLCASSLGPQDYEQYFGPGTRLTVT.

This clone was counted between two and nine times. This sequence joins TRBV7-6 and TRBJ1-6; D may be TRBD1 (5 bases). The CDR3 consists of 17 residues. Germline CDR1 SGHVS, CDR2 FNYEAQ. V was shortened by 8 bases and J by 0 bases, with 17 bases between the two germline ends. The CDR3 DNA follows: TGTGCCAGCTCCTGGGGGACCCACAACTCCTATAATTCACCCCTCCACTTT. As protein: CASSWGTHNSYNSPLHF.

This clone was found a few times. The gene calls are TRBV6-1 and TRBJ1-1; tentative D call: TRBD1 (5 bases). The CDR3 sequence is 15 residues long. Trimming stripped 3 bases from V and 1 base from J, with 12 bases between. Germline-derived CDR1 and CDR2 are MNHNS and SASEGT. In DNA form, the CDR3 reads TGTGCCAGCAGTGATGGGGGTAGGGCGAACACTGAAGCTTTCTTT. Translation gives CASSDGGRANTEAFF.

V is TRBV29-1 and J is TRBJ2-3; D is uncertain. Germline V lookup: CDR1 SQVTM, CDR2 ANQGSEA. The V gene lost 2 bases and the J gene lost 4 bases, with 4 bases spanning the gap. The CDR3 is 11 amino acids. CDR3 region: CSVERADTQYF. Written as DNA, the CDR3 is TGCAGCGTTGAACGGGCAGATACGCAGTATTTT.

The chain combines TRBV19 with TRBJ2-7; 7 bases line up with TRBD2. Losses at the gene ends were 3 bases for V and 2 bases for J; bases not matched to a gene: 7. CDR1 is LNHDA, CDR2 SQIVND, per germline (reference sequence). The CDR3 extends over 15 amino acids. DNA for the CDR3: TGTGCCAGTAGTATTCTAAGCGGGACCGCCTACGAGCAGTACTTC. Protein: CASSILSGTAYEQYF.

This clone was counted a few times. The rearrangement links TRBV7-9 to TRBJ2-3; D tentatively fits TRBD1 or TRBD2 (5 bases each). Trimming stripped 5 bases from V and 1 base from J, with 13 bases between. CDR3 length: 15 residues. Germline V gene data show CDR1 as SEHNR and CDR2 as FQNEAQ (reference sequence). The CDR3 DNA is TGTGCCAGCAGCCCAAGAGGGGCTGGCACAGATACGCAGTATTTT. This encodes CASSPRGAGTDTQYF. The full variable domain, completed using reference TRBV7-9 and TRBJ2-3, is DTGVSQNPRHKITKRGQNVTFRCDPISEHNRLYWYRQTLGQGPEFLTYFQNEAQLEKSRLLSDRFSAERPKGSFSTLEIQRTEQGDSAMYLCASSPRGAGTDTQYFGPGTRLTVL.

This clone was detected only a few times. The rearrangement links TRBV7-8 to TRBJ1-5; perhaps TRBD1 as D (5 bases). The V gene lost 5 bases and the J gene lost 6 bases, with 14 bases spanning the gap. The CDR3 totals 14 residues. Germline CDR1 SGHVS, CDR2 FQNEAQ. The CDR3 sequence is CASSLYGGSQPQHF. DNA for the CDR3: TGTGCCAGCAGCCTCTACGGGGGGAGTCAGCCCCAGCATTTT. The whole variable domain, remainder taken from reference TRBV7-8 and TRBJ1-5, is GAGVSQSPRYKVAKRGQDVALRCDPISGHVSLFWYQQALGQGPEFLTYFQNEAQLDKSGLPSDRFFAERPEGSVSTLKIQRTQQEDSAVYLCASSLYGGSQPQHFGDGTRLSIL.

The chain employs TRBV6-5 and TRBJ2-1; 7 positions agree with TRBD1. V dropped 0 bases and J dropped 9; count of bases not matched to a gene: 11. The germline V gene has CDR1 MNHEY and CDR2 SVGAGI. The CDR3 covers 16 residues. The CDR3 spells CASSYSVRRQGFEQFF. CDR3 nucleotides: TGTGCCAGCAGTTACTCGGTCAGGCGACAGGGTTTTGAGCAGTTCTTC.

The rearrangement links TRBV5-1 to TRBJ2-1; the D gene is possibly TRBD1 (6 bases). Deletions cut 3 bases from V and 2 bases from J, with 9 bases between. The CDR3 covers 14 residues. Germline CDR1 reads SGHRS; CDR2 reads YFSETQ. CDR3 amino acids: CASSSGTTYNEQFF. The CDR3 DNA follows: TGCGCCAGCAGCTCCGGGACAACCTACAATGAGCAGTTCTTC.

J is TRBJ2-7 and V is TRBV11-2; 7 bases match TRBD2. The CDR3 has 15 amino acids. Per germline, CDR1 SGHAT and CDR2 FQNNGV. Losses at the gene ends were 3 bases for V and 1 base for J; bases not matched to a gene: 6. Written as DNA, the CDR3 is TGTGCCAGCAGCTTGGCCAGCGGGGTTTCCTACGAGCAGTACTTC. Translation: CASSLASGVSYEQYF.

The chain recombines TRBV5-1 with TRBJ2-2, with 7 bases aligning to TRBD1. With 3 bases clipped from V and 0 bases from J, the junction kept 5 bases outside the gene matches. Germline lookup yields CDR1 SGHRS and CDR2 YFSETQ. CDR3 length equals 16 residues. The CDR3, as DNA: TGCGCCAGCAGCTCGCTGGGACAGACGAACACCGGGGAGCTGTTTTTT. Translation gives CASSSLGQTNTGELFF.

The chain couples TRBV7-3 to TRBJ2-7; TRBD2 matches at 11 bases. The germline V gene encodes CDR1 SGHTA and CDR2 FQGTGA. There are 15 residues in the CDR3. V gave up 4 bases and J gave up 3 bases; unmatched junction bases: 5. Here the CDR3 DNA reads TGTGCCAGCAGCTCCCTAGCGGGAGGTCGCTACGAGCAGTACTTC. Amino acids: CASSSLAGGRYEQYF.

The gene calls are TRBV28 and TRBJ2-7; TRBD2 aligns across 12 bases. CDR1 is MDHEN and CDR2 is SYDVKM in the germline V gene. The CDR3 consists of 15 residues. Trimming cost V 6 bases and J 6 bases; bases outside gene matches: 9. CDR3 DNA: TGTGCCAGCAGCCCCCTGCTAGCGGGAGGGCGCGAGCAGTACTTC. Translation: CASSPLLAGGREQYF.

CDR3 sequence (DNA): TGCAGCGCAGGGGGGAGCGGTAGCTCCTACAATGAGCAGTTCTTC. Amino acid sequence: CSAGGSGSSYNEQFF. The rearrangement joins TRBV29-1 to TRBJ2-1; D is possibly TRBD1 (7 bases). From germline, CDR1 is SQVTM and CDR2 ANQGSEA. V was trimmed by 7 bases and J by 0 bases, leaving 16 bases between them. The CDR3 spans 15 residues.

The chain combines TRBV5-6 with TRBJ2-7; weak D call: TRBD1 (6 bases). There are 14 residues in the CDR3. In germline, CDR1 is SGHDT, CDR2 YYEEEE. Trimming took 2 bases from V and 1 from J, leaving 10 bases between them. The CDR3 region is CASSFGTLSYEQYF. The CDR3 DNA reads TGTGCCAGCAGCTTCGGGACACTTTCCTACGAGCAGTACTTC.

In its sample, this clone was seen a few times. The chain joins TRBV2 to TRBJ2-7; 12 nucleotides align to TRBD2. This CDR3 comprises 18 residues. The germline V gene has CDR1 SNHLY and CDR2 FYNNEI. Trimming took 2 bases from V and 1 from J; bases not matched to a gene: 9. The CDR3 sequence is CASSEWALGLAGSYEQYF. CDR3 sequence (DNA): TGTGCCAGCAGTGAATGGGCGTTAGGACTAGCGGGATCCTACGAGCAGTACTTC.

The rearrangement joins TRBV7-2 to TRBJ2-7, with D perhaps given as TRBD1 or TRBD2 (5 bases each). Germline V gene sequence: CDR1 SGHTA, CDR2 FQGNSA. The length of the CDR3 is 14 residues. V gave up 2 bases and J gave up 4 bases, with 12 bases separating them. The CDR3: CASSLWDRDYEQYF. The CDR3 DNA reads TGTGCCAGCAGCTTATGGGACCGCGATTACGAGCAGTACTTC.

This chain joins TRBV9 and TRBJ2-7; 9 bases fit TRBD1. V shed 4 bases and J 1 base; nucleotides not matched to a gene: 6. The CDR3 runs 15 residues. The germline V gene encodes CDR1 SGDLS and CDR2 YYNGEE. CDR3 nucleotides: TGTGCCAGCAGCAACGGACAGGGGTGGTCCTACGAGCAGTACTTC. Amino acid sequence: CASSNGQGWSYEQYF.

DNA of the CDR3: TGCGCCAGCGTAGCGGGGGGCGGGGAGACCCAGTACTTC. It yields the protein CASVAGGGETQYF. The V and J genes are TRBV10-2 and TRBJ2-5, with TRBD2 identical over 10 bases. Germline CDR1 and CDR2: WSHSY and SAAADI. V lost 8 bases to trimming and J lost 5 bases; unmatched junction nucleotides: 5. The CDR3 is 13 residues long.

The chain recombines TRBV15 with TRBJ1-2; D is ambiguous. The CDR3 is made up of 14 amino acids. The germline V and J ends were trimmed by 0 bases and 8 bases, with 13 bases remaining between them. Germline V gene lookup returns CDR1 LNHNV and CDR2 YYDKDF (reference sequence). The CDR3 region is CATSRDLSAVGYTF. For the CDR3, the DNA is TGTGCCACCAGCAGAGATCTTTCAGCGGTCGGCTACACCTTC.

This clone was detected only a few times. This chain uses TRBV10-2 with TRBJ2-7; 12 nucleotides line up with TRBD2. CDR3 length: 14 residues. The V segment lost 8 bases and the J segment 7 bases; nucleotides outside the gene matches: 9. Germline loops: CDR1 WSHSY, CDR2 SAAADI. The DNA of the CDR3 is TGCGCCAGCTCCAGACTAGCGGGAGCGGGGGAGCAGTACTTC. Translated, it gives CASSRLAGAGEQYF.

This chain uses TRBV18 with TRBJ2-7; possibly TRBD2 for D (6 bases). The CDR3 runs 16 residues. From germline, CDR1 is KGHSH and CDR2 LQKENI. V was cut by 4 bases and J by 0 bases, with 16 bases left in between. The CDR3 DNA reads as TGTGCCAGCTCACGGTCACTAGCTAAAAGCTCCTACGAGCAGTACTTC. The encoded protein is CASSRSLAKSSYEQYF.